Listed below are T cell receptor beta chains from one sample, sequenced in a study of beta chain features in type 1 diabetes. Measured with immunoSEQ multiplex PCR; TCRdb has only the in-frame clones, and not every one. The table lists 400,000 or so clones, around an eighth of them singletons, with 0.008% to 0.011% in the top ten. The specimen sequenced was naive CD4+ T cells from blood. These receptors all come from a woman aged 18-30 years with type 1 diabetes. Both conserved end residues are part of each CDR3. A D gene is named only where the DNA matches it firmly.

D	V	CDR3
.	TRBV5-4	CASSFGGNYEQYF
TRBD1	TRBV20-1	CSASGTGPLTF
TRBD2	TRBV4-3	CASSQPFLAGGHNEQFF
.	TRBV6-5	CASRPTLSYEQYF
TRBD2	TRBV30	CAWSVGLAGAGEQFF
TRBD1	TRBV7-9	CASSLAKTGGNTGELFF
.	TRBV4-1	CASSQDSRRVYQPQHF
.	TRBV30	CAWDLGHKQSIKF
TRBD1	TRBV9	CASSAGLTGTANTEAFF
.	TRBV18	CASSLDMVNTEAFF
TRBD1	TRBV11-2	CASSQISGTGKGNYGYTF
.	TRBV5-1	CASSLQAGPPNNEQFF
TRBD1	TRBV6-6	CASSPRDRGMNTEAFF
.	TRBV18	CATGGGDTEAFF
.	TRBV5-6	CASTDSVSHPEKLFF
.	TRBV29-1	CRGQVNTEAFF
.	TRBV28	CASSLLGRDPGTF
TRBD1	TRBV12-5	CASGLGQSSTDTQYF
TRBD2	TRBV5-1	CASSLILAGFEQFF
.	TRBV28	CASSGRGQYF
TRBD1	TRBV7-3	CASSLGDRMREYTF
TRBD2	TRBV19	CASSIGTSVSEQFF
TRBD1	TRBV25-1	CASSPTTGEETQYF
.	TRBV23-1	CASSRSGHTFSNQPQHF
.	TRBV27	CASSLALNQPQHF
TRBD2	TRBV7-6	CASRLGTSGNNEQFF
TRBD2	TRBV5-1	CASSSLAERGETQYF
.	TRBV5-1	CASSPSGRREPQHF
TRBD1	TRBV7-9	CASSTGQPGEEKLFF
.	TRBV5-1	CASSLGGGYNEQFF
TRBD2	TRBV28	CASRMSGKGYNEQFF